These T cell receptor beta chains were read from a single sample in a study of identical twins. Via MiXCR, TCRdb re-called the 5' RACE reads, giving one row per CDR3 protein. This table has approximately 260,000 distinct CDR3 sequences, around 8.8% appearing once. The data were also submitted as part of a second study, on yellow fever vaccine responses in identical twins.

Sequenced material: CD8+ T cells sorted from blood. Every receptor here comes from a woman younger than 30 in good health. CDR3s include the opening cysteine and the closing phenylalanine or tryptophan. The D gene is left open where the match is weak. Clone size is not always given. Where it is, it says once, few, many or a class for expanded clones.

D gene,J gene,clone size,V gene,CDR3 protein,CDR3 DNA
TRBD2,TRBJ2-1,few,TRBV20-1,CSARSLAGNEQFF,TGCAGTGCTAGGTCGTTAGCGGGCAATGAGCAGTTCTTC
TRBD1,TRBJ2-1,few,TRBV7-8,CASSLEAGGNEQFF,TGTGCCAGCAGCTTAGAGGCAGGGGGCAATGAGCAGTTCTTC
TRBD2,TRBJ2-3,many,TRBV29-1,CSVEDLGREGPDTQYF,TGCAGCGTTGAAGATCTTGGGCGGGAGGGCCCAGATACGCAGTATTTT
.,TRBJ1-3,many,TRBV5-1,CASSLKGPSGNTIYF,TGCGCCAGCAGCTTAAAAGGACCATCTGGAAACACCATATATTTT
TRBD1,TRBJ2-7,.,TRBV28,CASSYSGQVSYEQYF,TGTGCCAGCAGTTATTCAGGACAGGTGTCCTACGAGCAGTACTTC
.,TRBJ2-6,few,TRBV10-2,CASSVQATSGANVLTF,TGCGCCAGCAGCGTACAGGCTACATCTGGGGCCAACGTCCTGACTTTC
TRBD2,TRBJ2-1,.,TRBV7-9,CASSLLILAAGGEQFF,TGTGCCAGCAGCCTCCTCATTCTAGCGGCCGGGGGTGAGCAGTTCTTC
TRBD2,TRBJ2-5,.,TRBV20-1,CSALLAGDQETQYF,TGCAGTGCCTTACTAGCGGGAGACCAAGAGACCCAGTACTTC
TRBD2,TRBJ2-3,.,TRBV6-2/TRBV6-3,CASSYSRLAVQSTDTQYF,TGTGCCAGCAGTTACTCACGTCTAGCGGTACAAAGCACAGATACGCAGTATTTT
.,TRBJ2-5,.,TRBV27,CASSPLGSLGETQYF,TGTGCCAGCAGTCCCCTCGGCAGCCTTGGAGAGACCCAGTACTTC
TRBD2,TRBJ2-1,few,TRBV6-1,CASSQSREREFNEQFF,TGTGCCAGCAGTCAGTCTCGGGAGCGGGAGTTTAATGAGCAGTTCTTC
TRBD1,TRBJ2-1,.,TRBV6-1,CASSRGQSSYNEQFF,TGTGCCAGCAGCCGGGGACAGAGCTCCTACAATGAGCAGTTCTTC
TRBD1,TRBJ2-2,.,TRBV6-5,CASSYTRQGAGELFF,TGTGCCAGCAGTTACACCCGACAGGGGGCCGGGGAGCTGTTTTTT